One sample yielded the 27 T cell receptor beta chains listed below, sequenced in a study of blood T cell repertoires in COVID-19. The assay was immunoSEQ multiplex PCR, and TCRdb's table has in-frame clones only and misses some. The sample lists about 150,000 clones, around 80% occurring once. Material: peripheral blood. The receptors here all came from a woman in her forties or fifties with acute or convalescent COVID-19.

This sequence joins TRBV4-3 and TRBJ2-6; TRBD1 matches 8 bases. Germline V gene sequence: CDR1 LGHNA, CDR2 YSLEER. V dropped 1 base and J dropped 3; count of bases not matched to a gene: 8. The CDR3 consists of 18 residues. The CDR3 DNA sequence: TGCGCCAGCAGCCAAGTTGCAGGGGGCGCGAGTGGGGCCAACGTCCTGACTTTC. Translating it yields CASSQVAGGASGANVLTF.

The CDR3 spells CASRPRGERGFRNEQFF. CDR3 sequence (DNA): TGTGCCAGCAGGCCTAGGGGTGAGCGGGGGTTTAGGAATGAGCAGTTCTTC. The chain joins TRBV2 to TRBJ2-1; 8 positions match TRBD2. The CDR3 contains 17 residues. The germline gives CDR1 SNHLY, CDR2 FYNNEI. After removal of 6 bases from V and 7 bases from J, the junction contained 17 bases not matched to a gene.

CDR3 bases: TGTGCCAGCAGCTTGGTTTCAGGGGGCACAGATACGCAGTATTTT. This codes for CASSLVSGGTDTQYF. V gene TRBV5-4 combines with J gene TRBJ2-3, with a tentative D call TRBD1 (6 bases). The V gene's germline CDR1 is SGHNT and CDR2 YYREEE (reference sequence). V was cut by 0 bases and J by 1 base, with 9 bases left in between. This CDR3 is built from 15 residues.

The CDR3 here is CASTRGESRHQPQHF. The CDR3, as DNA: TGTGCCAGTACCCGGGGGGAATCACGCCATCAGCCCCAGCATTTT. The J gene is TRBJ1-5, the V gene TRBV19, with a tentative D call TRBD1 (5 bases). This CDR3 has 15 residues. Germline V gene lookup returns CDR1 LNHDA and CDR2 SQIVND (reference sequence). The V and J ends lost 7 bases and 5 bases respectively, with 18 bases between them.

The chain joins TRBV7-9 to TRBJ2-3; 7 bases match TRBD1. The germline gives CDR1 SEHNR, CDR2 FQNEAQ (reference sequence). The CDR3 runs 15 residues. Trimming at V came to 2 bases and at J to 2 bases, leaving 4 bases not matched to a gene. Written as DNA, the CDR3 is TGTGCCAGCAGCTTACAGGGACAGACCACAGATACGCAGTATTTT. Amino acids: CASSLQGQTTDTQYF.

This clone was recorded once. The chain couples TRBV10-3 to TRBJ2-7, with 7 bases that match TRBD1. Germline V gene data show CDR1 as ENHRY and CDR2 as SYGVKD. The CDR3 contains 15 residues. V shed 4 bases, J shed 0 bases, and the junction held 6 bases outside the gene matches. CDR3 sequence: CAISGVTGSSYEQYF. The CDR3, as DNA: TGTGCCATCAGTGGAGTGACAGGGAGCTCCTACGAGCAGTACTTC.

This rearrangement joins TRBV9 to TRBJ1-3, with D perhaps matching TRBD1 (5 bases). V gave up 4 bases and J gave up 0 bases, with 14 bases separating them. From germline, CDR1 is SGDLS and CDR2 YYNGEE. This CDR3 contains 16 residues. The CDR3 sequence: CASSTMDMSSGNTIYF. The CDR3 region has the DNA TGTGCCAGCAGCACAATGGACATGAGCTCTGGAAACACCATATATTTT.

This sequence joins TRBV5-1 and TRBJ1-6, with D possibly matching TRBD1 (5 bases). This CDR3 has 14 residues. Germline CDR1 is SGHRS and CDR2 is YFSETQ. V dropped 4 bases and J dropped 7 bases, with 12 bases sitting between them. The CDR3 nucleotides are TGCGCCAGCAGCAAGCAGGGTGGAAATTCACCCCTCCACTTT. It translates to CASSKQGGNSPLHF.

This clone was recorded once. Additional DNA sequences in this sample encode the identical CDR3. The rearrangement joins TRBV7-2 to TRBJ1-2, with a weak D call TRBD1 (6 bases). The V and J ends lost 1 base and 5 bases respectively, with 8 bases between them. Germline loops: CDR1 SGHTA, CDR2 FQGNSA. This CDR3 contains 13 residues. The CDR3 loop reads CASSLGRGYGYTF. CDR3 nucleotide sequence: TGTGCCAGCAGCTTAGGCAGGGGTTATGGCTACACCTTC.

This chain joins TRBV2 and TRBJ1-5; D gene uncertain. The length of the CDR3 is 15 residues. Germline CDR1 SNHLY, CDR2 FYNNEI. Between the trimmed V and J ends, which lost 6 bases and 2 bases, there was a span of 14 bases. The CDR3 spells CASRPTVYGNQPQHF. The CDR3 region has the DNA TGTGCCAGCAGGCCTACAGTTTACGGCAATCAGCCCCAGCATTTT.

The CDR3 loop reads CASSLLGDSQQYF. The DNA for the CDR3 is TGTGCCAGCAGTTTATTAGGGGACTCCCAGCAGTATTTT. The J gene is TRBJ2-3, the V gene TRBV27, with D possibly TRBD2 on 6 matching bases. Per the germline V gene, CDR1 is MNHEY and CDR2 is SMNVEV (reference sequence). Trimming stripped 1 base from V and 11 bases from J, with 13 bases between. The CDR3 extends over 13 amino acids.

The V and J genes are TRBV7-3 and TRBJ1-1; no definite D call. Germline V gene data show CDR1 as SGHTA and CDR2 as FQGTGA. The ends were cut back, 1 base at V and 4 bases at J, with 10 bases in the middle. CDR3 size: 14 residues. The chain's CDR3 is CASSLRGSGTEAFF. CDR3 in DNA: TGTGCCAGCAGCTTAAGAGGGTCGGGCACTGAAGCTTTCTTT.

The genes are TRBV4-3 and TRBJ1-4; maybe TRBD1 (5 bases). The V gene lost 0 bases and the J gene lost 8 bases, with 25 bases spanning the gap. The CDR3 length is 19 residues. The V gene's germline CDR1 is LGHNA and CDR2 YSLEER. The CDR3 bases are TGCGCCAGCAGCCAAGATGGAATAAGGCAGGGCTTCGAAGGAGAAAAACTGTTTTTT. Amino acid sequence: CASSQDGIRQGFEGEKLFF.

In this sample, this clone turned up a few times. The chain employs TRBV9 and TRBJ1-6; D not resolved. The CDR3 runs to 13 residues. V dropped 4 bases and J dropped 15 bases, with 17 bases sitting between them. Germline CDR1 is SGDLS and CDR2 is YYNGEE. This chain's CDR3 is CASSPETPRDLHF. The CDR3 bases are TGTGCCAGCAGCCCCGAGACTCCCCGAGACCTCCACTTT. Full variable domain (remainder filled in from reference TRBV9 and TRBJ1-6): DSGVTQTPKHLITATGQRVTLRCSPRSGDLSVYWYQQSLDQGLQFLIQYYNGEERAKGNILERFSAQQFPDLHSELNLSSLELGDSALYFCASSPETPRDLHFGNGTRLTVT.

The genes are TRBV7-8 and TRBJ1-6, with 7 bases matching TRBD1. The CDR3 is made up of 15 amino acids. Looked up from germline, CDR1 is SGHVS and CDR2 is FQNEAQ. V dropped 1 base and J dropped 10; count of bases not matched to a gene: 7. CDR3 sequence reads: CASSLVWQGGSPLHF. In nucleotides, the CDR3 is TGTGCCAGCAGCTTAGTATGGCAGGGGGGATCACCCCTCCACTTT. The whole variable domain, remainder taken from reference TRBV7-8 and TRBJ1-6, is GAGVSQSPRYKVAKRGQDVALRCDPISGHVSLFWYQQALGQGPEFLTYFQNEAQLDKSGLPSDRFFAERPEGSVSTLKIQRTQQEDSAVYLCASSLVWQGGSPLHFGNGTRLTVT.

The V and J genes are TRBV12-5 and TRBJ2-3; 8 bases map to TRBD1. The trim removed 6 bases at V and 4 bases at J, leaving 9 bases unmatched. Germline V gives CDR1 LGHNT, CDR2 FRNRAP. CDR3 length equals 15 residues. The CDR3 here is CASGPGGSPADTQYF. DNA of the CDR3: TGTGCTAGTGGCCCAGGGGGCTCCCCAGCAGATACGCAGTATTTT.

The chain joins TRBV5-1 to TRBJ1-1; D perhaps matches TRBD1 (6 bases). The germline gives CDR1 SGHRS, CDR2 YFSETQ. The CDR3 loop spans 15 amino acids. V was pared by 2 bases and J by 0 bases, with 11 bases between. This chain's CDR3 is CASSFSQGLNTEAFF. CDR3 coding DNA: TGCGCCAGCAGCTTCTCACAGGGACTGAACACTGAAGCTTTCTTT.

The chain uses TRBV7-3 and TRBJ2-5; 9 bases fit TRBD2. With V trimmed by 6 bases and J by 2 bases, 7 bases remained unmatched. The CDR3 is 15 residues long. Per the germline V gene, CDR1 is SGHTA and CDR2 is FQGTGA. The CDR3 sequence: CASSQSGGHQETQYF. In nucleotides, the CDR3 is TGTGCCAGCAGTCAAAGCGGGGGGCATCAAGAGACCCAGTACTTC.

The chain uses TRBV5-6 and TRBJ2-7; 7 nucleotides line up with TRBD2. The CDR3 runs to 13 residues. The germline V gene encodes CDR1 SGHDT and CDR2 YYEEEE. J gave up 3 bases and V 3 bases, and 3 bases lay outside the gene matches. The CDR3 is CASSWGDYYEQYF. The CDR3 coding sequence is TGTGCCAGCAGCTGGGGGGACTACTACGAGCAGTACTTC.

The chain combines TRBV9 with TRBJ2-3; TRBD2 agrees at 9 bases. Trimming removed 2 bases from V and 4 bases from J; junction bases left unmatched: 5. This CDR3 contains 15 residues. From germline, CDR1 is SGDLS and CDR2 YYNGEE. This CDR3 reads CASSVSSGNPDTQYF. The CDR3 nucleotides are TGTGCCAGCAGCGTTTCTAGCGGGAACCCAGATACGCAGTATTTT.

The CDR3 DNA sequence: TGTGCCAGCAGCCGGACATCTGCTAACTATGGCTACACCTTC. This sequence encodes CASSRTSANYGYTF. The J gene is TRBJ1-2, the V gene TRBV7-8, with a weak D call TRBD1 (5 bases). Germline values: CDR1 SGHVS, CDR2 FQNEAQ. This CDR3 is built from 14 residues. Trimming shortened V by 5 bases and J by 0 bases, and 10 bases separated the two germline ends.

This chain connects TRBV9 to TRBJ1-1; D unresolved. Trimming took 1 base from V and 4 from J, leaving 14 bases between them. CDR1 and CDR2 from the germline V gene are SGDLS and YYNGEE. There are 15 residues in the CDR3. In nucleotides, the CDR3 is TGTGCCAGCAGCGTACTTAGTGCCCCGAGCACTGAAGCTTTCTTT. It encodes CASSVLSAPSTEAFF.

To note about this clone: The same CDR3 can be traced to other DNA sequences in this sample. This chain connects TRBV27 to TRBJ1-5; no firm D call. The CDR3 spans 14 residues. The V gene's germline CDR1 is MNHEY and CDR2 SMNVEV (reference sequence). Trimming stripped 4 bases from V and 2 bases from J, with 9 bases between. DNA of the CDR3: TGTGCCAGCAGTTCGGGGTTAGGCAATCAGCCCCAGCATTTT. Protein: CASSSGLGNQPQHF.

V usage is TRBV10-3 and J usage is TRBJ1-2, with unresolved D. Germline loops: CDR1 ENHRY, CDR2 SYGVKD. V gave up 11 bases and J gave up 3 bases, with 10 bases separating them. The CDR3 extends over 11 amino acids. The CDR3 nucleotides read TGTGCCGCGAAGAGGGACTATGGCTACACCTTC. This translates into CAAKRDYGYTF.

This clone came up once. This chain uses TRBV19 with TRBJ1-2; perhaps TRBD1 as D (5 bases). CDR3 length: 12 residues. The germline V gene encodes CDR1 LNHDA and CDR2 SQIVND (reference sequence). The germline V and J ends were trimmed by 7 bases and 5 bases, with 11 bases remaining between them. The CDR3 here is CASTGGGYGYTF. The CDR3 DNA reads as TGTGCCAGTACCGGGGGAGGATATGGCTACACCTTC.

The chain couples TRBV18 to TRBJ2-5, with D maybe TRBD1 (5 bases). V dropped 1 base and J dropped 4 bases, with 10 bases sitting between them. From germline, CDR1 is KGHSH and CDR2 LQKENI. This CDR3 has 14 residues. CDR3 DNA sequence: TGTGCCAGCTCACCACTAGAAAGGGGAGAGACCCAGTACTTC. Translated, it gives CASSPLERGETQYF.

This clone was picked up a small number of times. This sequence joins TRBV4-3 and TRBJ2-7; TRBD2 agrees at 12 bases. V dropped 3 bases and J dropped 2; count of bases not matched to a gene: 5. The CDR3 consists of 16 residues. From germline, CDR1 is LGHNA and CDR2 YSLEER. CDR3 nucleotides: TGCGCCAGCAGCCAGGCCTGGACTAGCGGGGCCTACGAGCAGTACTTC. Translated, it gives CASSQAWTSGAYEQYF.